The rows below give T cell receptor beta chains drawn from one sample of a study of blood T cells in healthy people across ages. TCRdb reanalysed the 5' RACE reads using MiXCR and keeps one entry per CDR3 protein. The profile shows some 1.7 million distinct CDR3 sequences, approximately 28% of them singletons. Sequencing was performed on blood. The source of these receptors is a woman in her twenties or thirties in good health. Both conserved end residues are part of each CDR3. The D gene is left open where the match is weak. Rows may omit the clone size; those that give it use once, few, many or a size class.

V,J,D,size,CDR3,DNA
TRBV19,TRBJ2-2,NA,NA,CASSSYRVGGELFF,TGTGCCAGTAGTTCCTACAGGGTCGGCGGGGAGCTGTTTTTT
TRBV25-1,TRBJ2-5,NA,few,CASSGLGRQETQYF,TGTGCCAGCAGTGGCCTGGGGAGGCAAGAGACCCAGTACTTC
TRBV10-3,TRBJ2-5,NA,NA,CAISVGGIETQYF,TGTGCCATCAGTGTCGGGGGAATCGAGACCCAGTACTTC
TRBV18,TRBJ2-7,NA,many,CASSPARSREQYF,TGTGCCAGCTCGCCGGCCAGGTCGAGGGAGCAGTACTTC
TRBV10-3,TRBJ2-5,NA,NA,CAISEFGNSYSEQYF,TGTGCCATCAGTGAGTTCGGCAACTCCTACAGTGAGCAGTACTTC
TRBV6-5,TRBJ2-7,NA,NA,CASNRAPSYEQYF,TGTGCCAGCAACAGGGCCCCCTCCTACGAGCAGTACTTC
TRBV6-5,TRBJ2-1,NA,many,CASWGGGPSSYNEQFF,TGTGCCAGCTGGGGAGGGGGCCCCAGCTCCTACAATGAGCAGTTCTTC
TRBV7-2,TRBJ1-2,NA,NA,CASPRWESYGYTF,TGTGCCAGCCCCCGATGGGAGTCCTATGGCTACACCTTC
TRBV4-2,TRBJ1-1,NA,many,CASSQEVGGNTEAFF,TGTGCCAGCAGCCAAGAGGTTGGGGGAAACACTGAAGCTTTCTTT
TRBV7-2,TRBJ2-3,NA,few,CASSPYAQRDTQYF,TGTGCCAGCAGCCCATACGCCCAGAGGGATACGCAGTATTTT
TRBV15,TRBJ1-2,NA,NA,CATSSSGGTNYGYTF,TGTGCCACCAGCTCGTCGGGGGGAACTAACTATGGCTACACCTTC
TRBV6-5,TRBJ2-7,NA,many,CASSRGTEYEQYF,TGTGCCAGCAGTCGCGGGACAGAATACGAGCAGTACTTC
TRBV28,TRBJ2-1,NA,NA,CASSSGVRRNEQFF,TGTGCCAGCAGTTCAGGTGTGCGTCGCAATGAGCAGTTCTTC
TRBV5-6,TRBJ2-1,TRBD1,NA,CASSPVGQVYNEQFF,TGTGCCAGCAGCCCGGTGGGACAGGTCTACAATGAGCAGTTCTTC
TRBV6-6,TRBJ2-3,NA,few,CASSPSIPATDTQYF,TGTGCCAGCAGCCCCTCTATTCCGGCCACAGATACGCAGTATTTT
TRBV5-5,TRBJ2-5,TRBD1,many,CASSYDRVETQYF,TGTGCCAGCAGCTACGACAGGGTGGAGACCCAGTACTTC
TRBV28,TRBJ2-3,TRBD1,NA,CASFPGGTTDTQYF,TGTGCCAGCTTTCCAGGGGGTACCACAGATACGCAGTATTTT
TRBV7-2,TRBJ2-7,TRBD2,once,CASSSLGGTSDLLHEQYF,TGTGCCAGCAGCTCCCTAGGGGGGACTAGCGACCTACTCCACGAGCAGTACTTC
TRBV24-1,TRBJ2-3,NA,NA,CATSDPVGDIHTDTQYF,TGTGCCACCAGTGATCCCGTCGGTGACATACACACAGATACGCAGTATTTT
TRBV5-5,TRBJ2-7,NA,few,CASSLPLGREEQYF,TGTGCCAGCAGCTTGCCCCTCGGTCGAGAAGAGCAGTACTTC
TRBV12-3/TRBV12-4,TRBJ2-2,TRBD2,few,CASRGVNTGELFF,TGTGCCAGCCGGGGGGTGAACACCGGGGAGCTGTTTTTT
TRBV5-1,TRBJ1-6,NA,NA,CASAPGHYNSPLHF,TGCGCCAGTGCTCCCGGACATTATAATTCACCCCTCCACTTT
TRBV12-3/TRBV12-4,TRBJ2-7,NA,many,CASTAGWPDYEQYF,TGTGCCAGCACCGCAGGCTGGCCGGACTACGAGCAGTACTTC
TRBV7-8,TRBJ2-7,NA,NA,CASGFGSMDSAYEQYF,TGTGCCAGCGGCTTTGGTTCTATGGACTCCGCCTACGAGCAGTACTTC
TRBV4-1,TRBJ1-5,NA,few,CASSQDPNSDQPQHF,TGCGCCAGCAGCCAAGATCCGAACAGTGATCAGCCCCAGCATTTT
TRBV2,TRBJ2-1,NA,NA,CASTGRIMNNEQFF,TGTGCCAGCACGGGACGGATAATGAACAATGAGCAGTTCTTC
TRBV20-1,TRBJ1-4,NA,NA,CSAREITANEKLFF,TGCAGTGCTAGGGAGATTACGGCTAATGAAAAACTGTTTTTT
TRBV5-1,TRBJ2-3,NA,NA,CASRLSAPSTDTQYF,TGCGCCAGCAGACTTAGCGCGCCTAGCACAGATACGCAGTATTTT
TRBV27,TRBJ2-7,NA,NA,CASSLSGSPSYEQYF,TGTGCCAGCAGTTTATCTGGGTCCCCATCCTACGAGCAGTACTTC
TRBV5-6,TRBJ1-2,NA,NA,CASTSVRDNYGYTF,TGTGCCAGCACCTCGGTGAGGGATAACTATGGCTACACCTTC
TRBV6-5,TRBJ1-1,NA,few,CASRDQGKAFF,TGTGCCAGCAGGGATCAGGGGAAAGCTTTCTTT
TRBV16,TRBJ2-3,NA,NA,CASSPSAPDTQYF,TGTGCCAGCAGCCCATCGGCCCCAGATACGCAGTATTTT